These 28 T cell receptor beta chains were all obtained from the same sample, sequenced in a study of control samples from healthy donors and cancer patients. TCRdb's table, derived via immunoSEQ multiplex PCR, lists solely in-frame clones and lacks some. This table holds over 200,000 clones, roughly four fifths found once. The sample was PBMCs. Receptors originate from a woman aged 60-70 years with lung cancer.

Turning to this clone: Relative to the germline gene, one junction end is altered; a read error may explain this. The chain couples TRBV6-5 to TRBJ2-3; D remains ambiguous. Germline loops: CDR1 MNHEY, CDR2 SVGAGI. CDR3 size: 12 residues. CDR3 in amino acids: CASSNSKDTQYF. In DNA form, the CDR3 reads TGTGCCAGCAGTAACTCCAAAGATACGCAGTATTTT.

This clone was observed a single time. The V and J genes are TRBV10-2 and TRBJ1-3; 7 nucleotides line up with TRBD1. J was trimmed by 7 bases and V by 6 bases; bases with no gene match: 6. The CDR3 consists of 13 residues. Germline V gives CDR1 WSHSY, CDR2 SAAADI. For the CDR3, the DNA is TGCGCCAGCAGAACAGGGGTCCAGAACACCATATATTTT. It is translated as CASRTGVQNTIYF.

The chain combines TRBV18 with TRBJ2-2, with D perhaps TRBD1 (5 bases). The CDR3 consists of 15 residues. In germline, CDR1 is KGHSH, CDR2 LQKENI. V lost 7 bases and J 2 bases, leaving 14 bases between the germline ends. DNA of the CDR3: TGTGCCAGCTTGCCAGGGCAGACCAACACCGGGGAGCTGTTTTTT. It is translated as CASLPGQTNTGELFF.

V usage is TRBV6-6 and J usage is TRBJ2-7, with 8 bases fitting TRBD1. CDR3 length: 14 residues. V lost 2 bases to trimming and J lost 3 bases; unmatched junction nucleotides: 3. Germline CDR1 MNHNY, CDR2 SVGAGI (reference sequence). The CDR3 region is CASSYQGADYEQYF. CDR3 sequence (DNA): TGTGCCAGCAGTTACCAGGGGGCGGACTACGAGCAGTACTTC.

The chain carries TRBV30 and TRBJ2-1, with a possible D match to TRBD2 (6 bases). V gave up 2 bases and J gave up 9 bases, with 17 bases separating them. Per the germline V gene, CDR1 is GTSNPN and CDR2 is SVGIG (reference sequence). The CDR3 totals 14 residues. The CDR3 loop is CAWSIMTSASEQFF. CDR3 nucleotides: TGTGCCTGGAGTATAATGACTAGTGCCAGTGAGCAGTTCTTC.

With regard to this clone: This specimen includes other DNA sequences encoding the same CDR3. The CDR3 DNA sequence: TGTGCCAGCAGTGAAGCAGGCGGGAGGGAGACCCAGTACTTC. Its translation is CASSEAGGRETQYF. V usage is TRBV6-1 and J usage is TRBJ2-5; 8 bases agree with TRBD2. V trimming: 0 bases; J trimming: 5 bases; junction bases outside the gene matches: 2. Germline assignment: CDR1 MNHNS and CDR2 SASEGT. The CDR3 extends over 14 amino acids.

This clone was counted between two and nine times. V and J are TRBV11-2 and TRBJ1-5, with D perhaps matching TRBD1 (5 bases). Trimming took off 2 bases at V and 7 bases at J, with 9 bases between the two ends. This CDR3 comprises 13 residues. Germline CDR1 SGHAT, CDR2 FQNNGV. The CDR3 region has the DNA TGTGCCAGCAGCTTATATAGGGGCCAGCCCCAGCATTTT. It encodes CASSLYRGQPQHF.

This clone turned up a few times. It is likely a read error: a sequence one base away is far more abundant. At the DNA level, this CDR3 is encoded by other sequences in the same sample as well. CDR3 nucleotides: TGCGCCAGCAGCCTGACAGGGGATAGCAATCAGCCCCAGCATTTT. As protein: CASSLTGDSNQPQHF. The V call is TRBV5-1, the J call TRBJ1-5, with 8 bases fitting TRBD1. Germline CDR1 and CDR2: SGHRS and YFSETQ. This CDR3 spans 15 amino acids. After removal of 4 bases from V and 0 bases from J, the junction contained 3 bases not matched to a gene.

The rearrangement uses TRBV5-1 and TRBJ2-2, with 9 bases identical to TRBD1. CDR1 and CDR2 from the germline V gene are SGHRS and YFSETQ. The CDR3 has 14 amino acids. With V trimmed by 3 bases and J by 5 bases, 2 bases remained unmatched. The CDR3 spells CASSSGQGTGELFF. CDR3 in DNA: TGCGCCAGCAGCTCTGGACAGGGGACCGGGGAGCTGTTTTTT.

The V and J genes are TRBV24-1 and TRBJ1-1; D not resolved. Germline loops: CDR1 KGHDR, CDR2 SFDVKD. Trimming shortened V by 10 bases and J by 4 bases, and 18 bases separated the two germline ends. The CDR3 is 14 residues long. CDR3 DNA sequence: TGTGCCACGCTTCTGGGTATTCCAGGCACTGAAGCTTTCTTT. It specifies CATLLGIPGTEAFF.

The chain uses TRBV6-2 or TRBV6-3 and TRBJ2-7, with TRBD2 matching over 9 bases. In germline, CDR1 is MNHEY, CDR2 SVGEGT. The CDR3 has 16 amino acids. V was pared by 2 bases and J by 7 bases, with 12 bases of the junction left unmatched. Here the CDR3 reads CASSYDPGIAGVEQYF. The CDR3 bases are TGTGCCAGCAGTTACGACCCCGGGATAGCGGGAGTTGAGCAGTACTTC.

The chain has TRBV9 and TRBJ2-7, with D possibly TRBD2 on 6 matching bases. The CDR3 spans 14 residues. V was clipped by 3 bases and J by 1 base, with 11 bases between them. Germline V gene lookup returns CDR1 SGDLS and CDR2 YYNGEE. This chain's CDR3 is CASSAGTVSYEQYF. The CDR3 DNA follows: TGTGCCAGCAGCGCCGGGACTGTATCCTACGAGCAGTACTTC.

The rearrangement joins TRBV7-2 to TRBJ2-7; D call uncertain. Between the trimmed V and J ends, which lost 2 bases and 2 bases, there was a span of 10 bases. CDR1 is SGHTA and CDR2 is FQGNSA in the germline V gene. The CDR3 runs to 14 residues. The CDR3 coding sequence is TGTGCCAGCAGCTTATTAGCTGTTACCTACGAGCAGTACTTC. Translation: CASSLLAVTYEQYF.

This clone was picked up a small number of times. The rearrangement uses TRBV25-1 and TRBJ2-3, with TRBD2 matching over 7 bases. J lost 7 bases, V lost 10 bases, and 17 bases had no gene match. The CDR3 length is 15 residues. Germline CDR1 reads MGHDK; CDR2 reads SYGVNS. The CDR3 region is CATSLKRGPRNTQYF. The CDR3 bases are TGTGCCACCTCCCTAAAGCGGGGACCAAGGAATACGCAGTATTTT.

The V gene is TRBV27, the J gene TRBJ2-3; 10 bases are a match to TRBD2. With V trimmed by 2 bases and J by 6 bases, 8 bases remained unmatched. CDR1 MNHEY and CDR2 SMNVEV come from the germline V gene (reference sequence). The CDR3 runs to 16 residues. CDR3 sequence (DNA): TGTGCCAGCAGTTTAGAACGGAGCGGGGGGGTGGATACGCAGTATTTT. This encodes CASSLERSGGVDTQYF.

The rearrangement joins TRBV29-1 to TRBJ2-7, with TRBD1 identical over 8 bases. This CDR3 has 13 residues. Per germline, CDR1 SQVTM and CDR2 ANQGSEA. With 7 bases clipped from V and 2 bases from J, the junction kept 7 bases outside the gene matches. The CDR3 is CSGTGQETYEQYF. The CDR3 DNA sequence: TGCAGCGGAACGGGACAGGAGACCTACGAGCAGTACTTC.

In DNA, the CDR3 is TGTGCCAGCTCAAGGGACCGCACCACAGATACGCAGTATTTT. This translates into CASSRDRTTDTQYF. The chain carries TRBV18 and TRBJ2-3; D may match TRBD1 or TRBD2 (5 bases each). Between the trimmed V and J ends, which lost 5 bases and 2 bases, there was a span of 11 bases. Germline V gene sequence: CDR1 KGHSH, CDR2 LQKENI. The CDR3 covers 14 residues.

This clone showed up just a few times. The chain uses TRBV2 and TRBJ2-2; 7 bases match TRBD1. With 6 bases clipped from V and 4 bases from J, the junction kept 8 bases outside the gene matches. The CDR3 consists of 15 residues. Germline CDR1 reads SNHLY; CDR2 reads FYNNEI. The CDR3 DNA is TGTGCCAGCAGCTTAGACAGGGTGGGCACCGGGGAGCTGTTTTTT. This translates into CASSLDRVGTGELFF.

This chain links TRBV11-2 with TRBJ2-1, with 8 positions matching TRBD1. V was pared by 3 bases and J by 8 bases, with 3 bases of the junction left unmatched. The germline V gene encodes CDR1 SGHAT and CDR2 FQNNGV. The CDR3 runs 13 residues. Here the CDR3 reads CASSFSGGHEQFF. The DNA for the CDR3 is TGTGCCAGCAGCTTTTCAGGGGGCCATGAGCAGTTCTTC.

The genes are TRBV6-1 and TRBJ2-3; TRBD1 aligns across 7 bases. CDR3 length equals 19 residues. The V segment lost 0 bases and the J segment 2 bases; nucleotides outside the gene matches: 14. CDR1 is MNHNS, CDR2 SASEGT, per germline. The CDR3 nucleotides are TGTGCCAGCAGTGAAGCCCAGGGGGTCTGGTCCAGGAACACAGATACGCAGTATTTT. Residues: CASSEAQGVWSRNTDTQYF.

A single count supports this clone. This chain joins TRBV6-2 or TRBV6-3 and TRBJ2-4; the D gene is possibly TRBD1 (6 bases). This CDR3 is 14 amino acids long. Germline values: CDR1 MNHEY, CDR2 SVGEGT. V lost 6 bases and J 7 bases, leaving 16 bases between the germline ends. DNA of the CDR3: TGTGCCAGCAGCGCAAGCAGGGGCGGGAACATTCAGTACTTC. Amino acids: CASSASRGGNIQYF.

V is TRBV5-8 and J is TRBJ2-2, with 7 bases aligning to TRBD2. Germline-derived CDR1 and CDR2 are SGHTS and YDEGEE. Losses at the gene ends were 4 bases for V and 8 bases for J; bases not matched to a gene: 8. The CDR3 consists of 14 residues. In nucleotides, the CDR3 is TGTGCCAGCAGCCTGGGACGGGAGGAAGGGGAGCTGTTTTTT. Translated, it gives CASSLGREEGELFF.

The chain is built from TRBV6-5 and TRBJ2-3; tentative D call: TRBD1 (6 bases). The CDR3 runs to 15 residues. CDR1 MNHEY and CDR2 SVGAGI come from the germline V gene. With 6 bases removed from V and 3 bases from J, the gap between germline ends came to 16 bases. This CDR3 is CASSKGGRRTDTQYF. In DNA form, the CDR3 reads TGTGCCAGCAGCAAAGGGGGTAGAAGGACAGATACGCAGTATTTT.

Regarding this clone: Other nucleotide sequences from this sample produce the same CDR3. The rearrangement joins TRBV3-1 (or the pseudogene TRBV3-2) to TRBJ2-2, with D possibly matching TRBD2 (5 bases). CDR1 and CDR2 (germline): LGHDT, YNNKEL (reference sequence). V lost 1 base to trimming and J lost 5 bases, with 8 bases between them. The CDR3 sequence is 14 residues long. CDR3 protein: CASSQVGGTGELFF. The CDR3 nucleotides are TGTGCCAGCAGCCAAGTTGGAGGAACCGGGGAGCTGTTTTTT.

This sequence joins TRBV30 and TRBJ2-2; no definite D call. Deletions cut 0 bases from V and 7 bases from J, with 9 bases between. Germline V gene data show CDR1 as GTSNPN and CDR2 as SVGIG (reference sequence). This CDR3 spans 13 amino acids. The CDR3 DNA reads TGTGCCTGGAGTGTAAATGGGATCGGGGAGCTGTTTTTT. This encodes CAWSVNGIGELFF.

The CDR3 region has the DNA TGTGCCAGCAGCTCCACCGTAGGCGAATACGAGCAGTACTTC. Its translation: CASSSTVGEYEQYF. The rearrangement uses TRBV7-2 and TRBJ2-7; no definite D call. CDR3 length: 14 residues. Germline V CDR1 and CDR2: SGHTA, FQGNSA. Trimming pared 4 bases from V and 4 bases from J, leaving 14 bases between. The whole variable domain, filled in from reference TRBV7-2 and TRBJ2-7, reads GAGVSQSPSNKVTEKGKDVELRCDPISGHTALYWYRQSLGQGLEFLIYFQGNSAPDKSGLPSDRFSAERTGGSVSTLTIQRTQQEDSAVYLCASSSTVGEYEQYFGPGTRLTVT.

J is TRBJ2-7 and V is TRBV29-1; 7 positions match TRBD1. CDR1 SQVTM and CDR2 ANQGSEA come from the germline V gene. The CDR3 spans 14 residues. J lost 3 bases, V lost 0 bases, and 5 bases had no gene match. CDR3 DNA sequence: TGCAGCGTTGAAGATAAGGGGGACAGCTACGAGCAGTACTTC. Amino acid sequence: CSVEDKGDSYEQYF.

V is TRBV10-1 and J is TRBJ2-1, with 14 bases lining up with TRBD2. This CDR3 comprises 18 residues. Germline V lookup: CDR1 WNHNN, CDR2 SYGVQD (reference sequence). With V trimmed by 2 bases and J by 6 bases, 9 bases remained unmatched. In DNA form, the CDR3 reads TGCGCCAGCAGTGAGCTTGAGACTAGCGGGAGGGCCAGCAATGAGCAGTTCTTC. Translating gives CASSELETSGRASNEQFF.